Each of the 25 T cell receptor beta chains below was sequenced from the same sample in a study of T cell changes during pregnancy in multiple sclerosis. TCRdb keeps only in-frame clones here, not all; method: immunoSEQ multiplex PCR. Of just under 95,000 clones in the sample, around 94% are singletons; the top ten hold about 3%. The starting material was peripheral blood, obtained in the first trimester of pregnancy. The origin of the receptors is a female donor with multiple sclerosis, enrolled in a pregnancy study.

CDR3 bases: TGCGCCAGCAGCCGAGGGACATCAGACTACGAGCAGTACTTC. Its translation is CASSRGTSDYEQYF. This chain uses TRBV4-1 with TRBJ2-7, with D perhaps matching TRBD1 (6 bases). This CDR3 region has 14 residues. Per germline, CDR1 MGHRA and CDR2 YSYEKL. Trimming cost V 4 bases and J 3 bases, with 13 bases left between them.

CDR3 sequence (DNA): TGTGCCAGCAGCGTAGGTCCTACAGGGACCTATGGCTACACCTTC. It translates to CASSVGPTGTYGYTF. The chain is built from TRBV9 and TRBJ1-2; D possibly corresponds to TRBD1 (6 bases). Trimming pared 0 bases from V and 4 bases from J, leaving 13 bases between. CDR3 length: 15 amino acids. Germline V CDR1 and CDR2: SGDLS, YYNGEE.

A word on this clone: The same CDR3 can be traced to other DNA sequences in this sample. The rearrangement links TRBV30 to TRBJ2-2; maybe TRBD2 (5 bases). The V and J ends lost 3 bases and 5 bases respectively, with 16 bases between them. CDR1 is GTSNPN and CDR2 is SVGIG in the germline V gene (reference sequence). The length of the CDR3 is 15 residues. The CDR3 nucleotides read TGTGCCTGGAGCTTAAGTCTAGCCGTAACCGGGGAGCTGTTTTTT. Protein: CAWSLSLAVTGELFF.

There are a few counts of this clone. CDR3 DNA sequence: TGTGCCACCCCCGGGACACGGAACACTGAAGCTTTCTTT. Amino acids: CATPGTRNTEAFF. The rearrangement links TRBV2 to TRBJ1-1; weak D call: TRBD1 (6 bases). Germline loops: CDR1 SNHLY, CDR2 FYNNEI. The CDR3 spans 13 residues. The V gene lost 10 bases and the J gene lost 1 base, with 13 bases spanning the gap.

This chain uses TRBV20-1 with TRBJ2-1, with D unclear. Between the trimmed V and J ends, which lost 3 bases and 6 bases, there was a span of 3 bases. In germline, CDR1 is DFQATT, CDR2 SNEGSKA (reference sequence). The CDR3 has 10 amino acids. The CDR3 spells CSASRNEQFF. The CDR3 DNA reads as TGCAGTGCTAGTCGCAATGAGCAGTTCTTC.

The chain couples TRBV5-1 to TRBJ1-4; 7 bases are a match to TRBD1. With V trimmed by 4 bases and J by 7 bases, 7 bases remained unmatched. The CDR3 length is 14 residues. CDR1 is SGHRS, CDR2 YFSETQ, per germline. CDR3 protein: CASSGETGLEKLFF. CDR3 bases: TGCGCCAGCAGCGGGGAGACAGGGCTTGAAAAACTGTTTTTT.

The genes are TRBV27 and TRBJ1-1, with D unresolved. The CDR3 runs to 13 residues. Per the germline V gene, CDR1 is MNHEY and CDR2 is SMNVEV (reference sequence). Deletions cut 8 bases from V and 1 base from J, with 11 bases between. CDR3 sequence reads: CASSAASNTEAFF. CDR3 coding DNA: TGTGCCAGCTCCGCGGCTTCGAACACTGAAGCTTTCTTT.

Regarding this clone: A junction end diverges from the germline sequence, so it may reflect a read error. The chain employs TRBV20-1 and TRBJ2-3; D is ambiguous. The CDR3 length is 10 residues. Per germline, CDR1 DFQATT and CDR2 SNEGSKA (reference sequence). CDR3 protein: CSASRDTQYF. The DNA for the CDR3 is TGCAGTGCTAGCAGAGATACGCAGTATTTT.

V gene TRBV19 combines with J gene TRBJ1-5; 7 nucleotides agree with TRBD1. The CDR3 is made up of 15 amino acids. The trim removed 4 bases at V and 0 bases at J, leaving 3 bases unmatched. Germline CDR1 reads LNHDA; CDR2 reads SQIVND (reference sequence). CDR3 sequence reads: CASSTGGYSNQPQHF. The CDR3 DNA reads TGTGCCAGTAGTACAGGGGGTTATAGCAATCAGCCCCAGCATTTT.

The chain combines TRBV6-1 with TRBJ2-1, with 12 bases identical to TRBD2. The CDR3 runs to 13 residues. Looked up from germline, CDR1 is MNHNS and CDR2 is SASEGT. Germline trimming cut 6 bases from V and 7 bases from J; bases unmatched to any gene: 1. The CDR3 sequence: CASRLAGGNEQFF. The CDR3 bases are TGTGCCAGCAGACTAGCGGGAGGAAATGAGCAGTTCTTC.

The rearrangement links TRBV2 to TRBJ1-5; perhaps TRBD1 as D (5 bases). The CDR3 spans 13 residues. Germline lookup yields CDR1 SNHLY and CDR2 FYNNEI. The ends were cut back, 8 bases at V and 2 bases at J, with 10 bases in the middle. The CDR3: CASLGEGNQPQHF. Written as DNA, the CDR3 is TGTGCCAGCCTGGGGGAGGGCAATCAGCCCCAGCATTTT.

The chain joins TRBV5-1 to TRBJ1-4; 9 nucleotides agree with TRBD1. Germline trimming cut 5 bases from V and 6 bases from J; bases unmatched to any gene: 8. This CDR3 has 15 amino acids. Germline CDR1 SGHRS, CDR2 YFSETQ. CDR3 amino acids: CASRIGDRDYEKLFF. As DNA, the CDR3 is TGCGCCAGCAGAATAGGGGACAGGGATTATGAAAAACTGTTTTTT.

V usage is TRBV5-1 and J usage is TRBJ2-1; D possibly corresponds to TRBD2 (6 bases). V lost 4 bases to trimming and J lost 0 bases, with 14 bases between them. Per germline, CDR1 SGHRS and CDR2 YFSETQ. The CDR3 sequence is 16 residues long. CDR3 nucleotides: TGCGCCAGCAGCCCGGCTGGGGGGAGCTCCTACAATGAGCAGTTCTTC. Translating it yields CASSPAGGSSYNEQFF. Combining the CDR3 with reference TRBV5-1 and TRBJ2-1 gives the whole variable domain KAGVTQTPRYLIKTRGQQVTLSCSPISGHRSVSWYQQTPGQGLQFLFEYFSETQRNKGNFPGRFSGRQFSNSRSEMNVSTLELGDSALYLCASSPAGGSSYNEQFFGPGTRLTVL.

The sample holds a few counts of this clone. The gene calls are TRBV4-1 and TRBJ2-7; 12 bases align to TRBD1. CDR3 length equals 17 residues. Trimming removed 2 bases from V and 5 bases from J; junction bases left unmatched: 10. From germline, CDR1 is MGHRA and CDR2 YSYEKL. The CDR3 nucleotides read TGCGCCAGCAGCCAAACCGACCTTGGGACAGGGGGCCACGAGCAGTACTTC. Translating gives CASSQTDLGTGGHEQYF.

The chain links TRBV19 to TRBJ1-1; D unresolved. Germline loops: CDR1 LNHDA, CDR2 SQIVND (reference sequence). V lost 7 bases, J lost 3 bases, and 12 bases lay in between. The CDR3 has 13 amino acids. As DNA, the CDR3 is TGTGCCAGTATCAAGGAGGGATACACTGAAGCTTTCTTT. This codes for CASIKEGYTEAFF.

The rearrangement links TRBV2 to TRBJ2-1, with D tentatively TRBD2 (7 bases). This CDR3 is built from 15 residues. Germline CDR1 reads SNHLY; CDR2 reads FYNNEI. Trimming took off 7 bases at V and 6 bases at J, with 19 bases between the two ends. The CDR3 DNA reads TGTGCCAGCACGGGGGCGTACAGACTAGCCAATGAGCAGTTCTTC. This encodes CASTGAYRLANEQFF.

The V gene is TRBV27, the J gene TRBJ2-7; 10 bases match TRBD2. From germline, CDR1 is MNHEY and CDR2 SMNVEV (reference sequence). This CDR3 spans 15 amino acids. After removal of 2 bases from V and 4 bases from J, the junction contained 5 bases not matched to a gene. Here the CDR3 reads CASSLSLAGVYEQYF. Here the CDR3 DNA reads TGTGCCAGCAGTTTAAGCCTAGCGGGAGTTTACGAGCAGTACTTC.

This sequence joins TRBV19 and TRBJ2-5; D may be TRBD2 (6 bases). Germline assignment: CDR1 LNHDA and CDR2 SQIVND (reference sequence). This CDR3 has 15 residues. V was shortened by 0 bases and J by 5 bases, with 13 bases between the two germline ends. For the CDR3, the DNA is TGTGCCAGTAGTATAGATGCCCTAGCGTACGAGACCCAGTACTTC. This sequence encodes CASSIDALAYETQYF.

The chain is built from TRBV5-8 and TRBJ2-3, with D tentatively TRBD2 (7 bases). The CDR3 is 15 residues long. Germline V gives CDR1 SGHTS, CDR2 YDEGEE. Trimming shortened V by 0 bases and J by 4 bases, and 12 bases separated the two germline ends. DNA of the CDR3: TGTGCCAGCAGCTTGGGAACAGGGAGGGCAGATACGCAGTATTTT. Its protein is CASSLGTGRADTQYF.

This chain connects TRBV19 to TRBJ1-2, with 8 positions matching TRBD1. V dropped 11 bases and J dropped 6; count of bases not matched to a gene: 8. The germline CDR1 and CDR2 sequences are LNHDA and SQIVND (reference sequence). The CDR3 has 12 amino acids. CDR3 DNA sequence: TGTGCCTGTGGACAGGGTCTTCATGGCTACACCTTC. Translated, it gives CACGQGLHGYTF.

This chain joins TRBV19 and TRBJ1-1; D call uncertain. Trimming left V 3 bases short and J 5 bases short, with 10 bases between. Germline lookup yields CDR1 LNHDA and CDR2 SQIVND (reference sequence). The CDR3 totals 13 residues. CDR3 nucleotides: TGTGCCAGTAGTATTTCTGTATTGACTGAAGCTTTCTTT. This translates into CASSISVLTEAFF.

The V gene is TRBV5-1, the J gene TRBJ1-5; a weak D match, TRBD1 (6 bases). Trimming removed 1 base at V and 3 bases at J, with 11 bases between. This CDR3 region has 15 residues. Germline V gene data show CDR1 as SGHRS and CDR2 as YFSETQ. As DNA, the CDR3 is TGCGCCAGCAGCTTGACCCCAGGGGTCAATCAGCCCCAGCATTTT. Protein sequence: CASSLTPGVNQPQHF.

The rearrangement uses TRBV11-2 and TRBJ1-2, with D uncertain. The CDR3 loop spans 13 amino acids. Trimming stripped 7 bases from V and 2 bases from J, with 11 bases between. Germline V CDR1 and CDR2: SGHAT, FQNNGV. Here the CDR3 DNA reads TGTGCCAGCACCCCCGCGGGAAACTATGGCTACACCTTC. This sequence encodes CASTPAGNYGYTF.

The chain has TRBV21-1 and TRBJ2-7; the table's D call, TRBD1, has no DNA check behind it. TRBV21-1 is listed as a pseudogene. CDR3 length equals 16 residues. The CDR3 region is CASSRTGQGSSYEQYF. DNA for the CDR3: TGTGCCAGCAGCAGGACCGGACAGGGGAGCTCCTACGAGCAGTACTTC.

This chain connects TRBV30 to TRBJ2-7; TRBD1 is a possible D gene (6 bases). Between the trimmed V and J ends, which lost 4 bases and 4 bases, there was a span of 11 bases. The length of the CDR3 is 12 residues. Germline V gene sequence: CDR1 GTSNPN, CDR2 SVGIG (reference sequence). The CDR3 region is CAWTPRGYEQYF. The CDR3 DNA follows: TGTGCCTGGACACCCAGGGGTTACGAGCAGTACTTC.